The TCR beta chain described here comes from a study of CD8 T cells in Susac syndrome. With random hexamers, reverse transcription was performed on about 0.5 to 1 ug of RNA. Multiplex PCR with immunoSEQ amplified the TCR beta CDR3 across 54 Vbeta and 13 Jbeta. TCRdb ran MiXCR on the immunoSEQ multiplex PCR reads and lists one entry per CDR3 protein. Counted here are 110,000 or so distinct CDR3 sequences, around 94% occurring once; the ten biggest clones make up 0.095% to 0.1%. The authors carried out high-throughput sequencing of TCR beta. They applied it to CD8+ and CD4+ T cells obtained from blood. The controls were healthy donors who were matched for age and sex. Bulk CD8+ and CD4+ cells came from magnetic negative isolation; CD8+ TEMRA by FACS. The sequence was obtained from a human donor in good health. The sequenced material came from CD4+ T cells from PBMCs.

In DNA form, the CDR3 reads TGTGCCAGCGGAACGCTTATCACAGGATCTAACTATGGCTACACCTTC. It codes for CASGTLITGSNYGYTF. The chain employs TRBV27 and TRBJ1-2; possible D gene TRBD1, 5 bases. The CDR3 is 16 residues long. Trimming removed 8 bases at V and 0 bases at J, with 19 bases between. Germline CDR1 and CDR2: MNHEY and SMNVEV (reference sequence).